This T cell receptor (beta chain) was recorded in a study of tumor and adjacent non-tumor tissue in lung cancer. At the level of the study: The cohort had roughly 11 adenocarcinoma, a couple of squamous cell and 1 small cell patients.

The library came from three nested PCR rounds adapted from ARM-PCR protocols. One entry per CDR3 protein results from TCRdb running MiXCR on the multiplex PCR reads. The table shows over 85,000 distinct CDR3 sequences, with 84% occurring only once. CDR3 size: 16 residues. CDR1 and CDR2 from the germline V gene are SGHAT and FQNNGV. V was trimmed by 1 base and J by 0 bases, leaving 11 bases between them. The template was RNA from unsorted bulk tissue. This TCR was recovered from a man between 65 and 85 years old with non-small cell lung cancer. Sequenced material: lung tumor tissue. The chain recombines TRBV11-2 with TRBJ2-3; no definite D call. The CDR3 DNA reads TGTGCCAGCAGCTTAGCCGCCTTTACTAGCACAGATACGCAGTATTTT. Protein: CASSLAAFTSTDTQYF. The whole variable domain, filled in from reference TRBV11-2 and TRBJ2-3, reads EAGVAQSPRYKIIEKRQSVAFWCNPISGHATLYWYQQILGQGPKLLIQFQNNGVVDDSQLPKDRFSAERLKGVDSTLKIQPAKLEDSAVYLCASSLAAFTSTDTQYFGPGTRLTVL.